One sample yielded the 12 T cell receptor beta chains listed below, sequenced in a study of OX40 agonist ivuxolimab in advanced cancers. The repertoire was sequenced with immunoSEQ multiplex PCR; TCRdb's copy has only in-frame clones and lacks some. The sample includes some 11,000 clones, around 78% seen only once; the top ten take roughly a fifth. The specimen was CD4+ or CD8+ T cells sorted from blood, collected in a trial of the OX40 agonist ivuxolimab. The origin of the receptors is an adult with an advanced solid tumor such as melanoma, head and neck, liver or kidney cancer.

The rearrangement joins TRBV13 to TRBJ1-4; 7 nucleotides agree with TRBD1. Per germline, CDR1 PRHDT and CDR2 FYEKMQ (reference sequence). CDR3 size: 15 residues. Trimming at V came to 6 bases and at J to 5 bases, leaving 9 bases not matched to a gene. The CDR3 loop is CASSHDRARNEKLFF. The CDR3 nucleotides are TGTGCCAGCAGTCATGACAGGGCCAGGAATGAAAAACTGTTTTTT. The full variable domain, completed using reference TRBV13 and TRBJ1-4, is AAGVIQSPRHLIKEKRETATLKCYPIPRHDTVYWYQQGPGQDPQFLISFYEKMQSDKGSIPDRFSAQQFSDYHSELNMSSLELGDSALYFCASSHDRARNEKLFFGSGTQLSVL.

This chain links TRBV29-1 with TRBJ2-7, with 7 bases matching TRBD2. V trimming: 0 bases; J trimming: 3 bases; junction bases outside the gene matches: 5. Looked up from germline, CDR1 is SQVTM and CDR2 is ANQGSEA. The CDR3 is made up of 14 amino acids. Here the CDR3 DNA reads TGCAGCGTTGAAGATTTCGAGCGGGGCTACGAGCAGTACTTC. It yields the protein CSVEDFERGYEQYF.

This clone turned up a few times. The CDR3: CASSAQGGLMSTDTQYF. CDR3 in DNA: TGTGCCAGCAGTGCCCAGGGGGGTCTTATGAGCACAGATACGCAGTATTTT. V and J are TRBV2 and TRBJ2-3; a possible D gene is TRBD1 (7 bases). The V end lost 4 bases, the J end lost 0 bases, and 17 bases lay between the germline ends. Germline V gene lookup returns CDR1 SNHLY and CDR2 FYNNEI. CDR3 length: 17 residues.

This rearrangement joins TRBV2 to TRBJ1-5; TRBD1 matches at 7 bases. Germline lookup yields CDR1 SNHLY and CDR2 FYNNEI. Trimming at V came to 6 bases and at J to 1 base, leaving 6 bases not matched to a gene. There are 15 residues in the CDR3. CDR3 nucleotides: TGTGCCAGCAGGGAGGGACAGAAAAGCAATCAGCCCCAGCATTTT. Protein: CASREGQKSNQPQHF.

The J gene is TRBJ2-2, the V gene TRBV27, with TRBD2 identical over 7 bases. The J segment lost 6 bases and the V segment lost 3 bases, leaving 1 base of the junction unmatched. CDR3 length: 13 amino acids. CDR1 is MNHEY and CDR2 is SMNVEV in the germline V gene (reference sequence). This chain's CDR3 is CASSLGGSGELFF. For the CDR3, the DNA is TGTGCCAGCAGTTTGGGAGGGTCCGGGGAGCTGTTTTTT.

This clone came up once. CDR3 region: CASTTGRTEAFF. CDR3 in DNA: TGTGCCAGCACTACAGGGAGGACTGAAGCTTTCTTT. The V gene is TRBV7-9, the J gene TRBJ1-1; TRBD1 might be the D (6 bases). CDR3 length: 12 residues. Germline CDR1 SEHNR, CDR2 FQNEAQ (reference sequence). Deletions cut 7 bases from V and 5 bases from J, with 11 bases between.

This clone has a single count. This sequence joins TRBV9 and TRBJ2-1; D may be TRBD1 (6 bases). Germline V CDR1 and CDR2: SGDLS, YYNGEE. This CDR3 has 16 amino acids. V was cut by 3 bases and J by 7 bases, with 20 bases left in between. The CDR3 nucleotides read TGTGCCAGCAGCGCAAATACAGGGACGATTTTGAATGAGCAGTTCTTC. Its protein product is CASSANTGTILNEQFF.

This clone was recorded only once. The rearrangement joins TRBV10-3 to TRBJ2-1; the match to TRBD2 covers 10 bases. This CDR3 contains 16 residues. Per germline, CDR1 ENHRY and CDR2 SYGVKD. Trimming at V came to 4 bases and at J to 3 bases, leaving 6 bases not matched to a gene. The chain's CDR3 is CAISGSSGSNYNEQFF. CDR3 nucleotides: TGTGCCATCAGTGGATCTAGCGGGAGCAACTACAATGAGCAGTTCTTC.

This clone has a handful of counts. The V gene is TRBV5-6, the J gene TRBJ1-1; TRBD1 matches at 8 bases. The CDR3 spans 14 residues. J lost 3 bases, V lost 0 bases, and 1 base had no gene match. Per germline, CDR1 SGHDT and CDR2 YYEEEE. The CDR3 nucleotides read TGTGCCAGCAGCTTGGGGGGACAGGACACTGAAGCTTTCTTT. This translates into CASSLGGQDTEAFF.

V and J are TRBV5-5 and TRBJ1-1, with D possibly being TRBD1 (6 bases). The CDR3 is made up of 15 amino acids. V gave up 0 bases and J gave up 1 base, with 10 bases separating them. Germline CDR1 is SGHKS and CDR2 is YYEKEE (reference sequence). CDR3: CASSLVRGANTEAFF. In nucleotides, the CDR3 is TGTGCCAGCAGCTTGGTTCGGGGGGCGAACACTGAAGCTTTCTTT.

The CDR3 sequence is CASRASNQPQHF. The CDR3 DNA is TGTGCCAGCAGGGCGAGCAATCAGCCCCAGCATTTT. The chain joins TRBV27 to TRBJ1-5; the D is unclear. From germline, CDR1 is MNHEY and CDR2 SMNVEV (reference sequence). Trimming cost V 6 bases and J 1 base, with 4 bases left between them. The CDR3 totals 12 residues.

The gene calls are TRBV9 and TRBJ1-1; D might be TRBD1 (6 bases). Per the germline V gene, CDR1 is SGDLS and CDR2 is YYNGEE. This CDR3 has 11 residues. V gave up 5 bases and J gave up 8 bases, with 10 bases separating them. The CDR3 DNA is TGTGCCAGCAGTGGCGGACAGGAAGCTTTCTTT. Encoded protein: CASSGGQEAFF.